The present entry profiles one T cell receptor beta chain with its context. The antigen this receptor binds is unknown. The record has no base qualities; no much larger clone is one base away. Each collaborating institution followed its own protocols to collect whole blood in K2EDTA tubes. For TCRbeta analysis, collaborators shipped samples as frozen whole blood, isolated PBMCs, or DNA extracted from either of those sample types. TCRbeta CDR3 regions were amplified from genomic DNA by means of the immunoSEQ Assay, a bias-controlled multiplex PCR. On the authors' methods: The number of nucleated cells in each sample was estimated from the amplification of reference gene primers within the assay. To quantify the absolute abundance of each unique TCRbeta CDR3 rearrangement, sequence reads were collapsed and filtered. Productive Simpson clonality was computed per sample as the square root of Simpson's diversity index over productive rearrangements. Sourced from immuneACCESS, this table was stored by TCRdb with only in-frame sequences that have V and J called. A share of the clones is absent; for the studies checked, an unresolved V gene accounts for under half, and the remainder has no known explanation. For V, J and clone size, that table is used; D and trimming come from the DNA. Counted in this sample were tens of thousands of clones; over 80% of them appeared once. Less than 8% of the sample belongs to the ten largest clones.

This specimen comes from a study of blood T cell repertoires in COVID-19 (TCRdb year 2020). Study-level background: Collaborator samples came from the United States, Italy and Spain and covered acute and convalescent phases of COVID-19. The material from the prospective study consisted of cDNA or gDNA derived from T cells, B-cell-depleted T cells, or PBMCs. The dataset comprised deeply sampled blood TCRbeta repertoires from subjects exposed to, actively infected with, or recovered from COVID-19. The repertoires were released in a freely available public database intended as a resource for research on the immune response to SARS-CoV-2. Samples were obtained from the ongoing ImmuneRACE study (first 160 participants) and from roughly 1,300 subjects provided by 6 global collaborators. Nearly every sample came with metadata listing a de-identified subject ID, COVID-19 status, age in years and sex. HLA class I and class II types, where available, came from metadata supplied by the sample provider rather than from assay-based typing. The paper's findings and limits, for the study overall: Clinical and demographic metadata were provided uncurated, with the amount varying by source and participant.

Trimming takes 4 bases from V and 8 bases from J, and the germline ends sit 18 bases apart. Based on the germline V gene, the CDR1 and CDR2 sequences are SGHRS and YFSETQ. The CDR3 contains 15 residues, cysteine and phenylalanine counted. The retained sequence is limited to the CDR3, 45 bases, with the frame set at the first base. The rearrangement joined TRBV5-1 to TRBJ1-4; a tentative D match to TRBD1 spans 6 bases. The source material was peripheral blood. This TCR derives from a human donor in a cohort sampled during active COVID-19. The sequence in DNA is TGCGCCAGCAGCCCAGGGGCCGGAGTTGCGGAAAAACTGTTTTTT. It specifies CASSPGAGVAEKLFF. With the portions outside the CDR3 filled from the reference TRBV5-1 and TRBJ1-4 genes, the complete variable region becomes KAGVTQTPRYLIKTRGQQVTLSCSPISGHRSVSWYQQTPGQGLQFLFEYFSETQRNKGNFPGRFSGRQFSNSRSEMNVSTLELGDSALYLCASSPGAGVAEKLFFGSGTQLSVL.